This TCR beta chain was obtained from a study of T-cell reconstitution after alpha-beta-depleted transplantation in children. In regard to this clonotype: Its matching antigen is unknown.

The germline V gene encodes CDR1 SGHTA and CDR2 FQGNSA. There are 17 residues in the CDR3. J was trimmed by 3 bases and V by 5 bases; bases with no gene match: 12. During its preparation, the TCRbeta library received unique molecular identifiers. TCRdb re-called the PCR reads with MiXCR, one entry per CDR3 protein. The sample holds 280,000 or so distinct CDR3 sequences; about 9.9% are singletons and the top ten take roughly a quarter. Findings and limits, study-wide: By about two months after transplant, alpha-beta T cells reportedly arose from several hundred graft clones that had expanded. T-cell counts and diversity were attributed mostly to newly produced T cells one year after transplant. The high TCRbeta diversity at day 60 in some patients came from surviving recipient T cells and thymic progenitors.

The sequenced sample was peripheral blood, obtained 180 days after TCRalphabeta/CD19-depleted stem cell transplant. This sequence joins TRBV7-2 and TRBJ2-5, with 10 bases fitting TRBD2. The clonotype originates from a male patient aged 2 to 10 who had a stem cell transplant for chronic granulomatous disease, so the T cells may come from the graft donor. The CDR3 protein is CASSNRESGGAKETQYF. CDR3 DNA: TGTGCCAGCAGCAATAGGGAAAGCGGGGGGGCAAAAGAGACCCAGTACTTC.